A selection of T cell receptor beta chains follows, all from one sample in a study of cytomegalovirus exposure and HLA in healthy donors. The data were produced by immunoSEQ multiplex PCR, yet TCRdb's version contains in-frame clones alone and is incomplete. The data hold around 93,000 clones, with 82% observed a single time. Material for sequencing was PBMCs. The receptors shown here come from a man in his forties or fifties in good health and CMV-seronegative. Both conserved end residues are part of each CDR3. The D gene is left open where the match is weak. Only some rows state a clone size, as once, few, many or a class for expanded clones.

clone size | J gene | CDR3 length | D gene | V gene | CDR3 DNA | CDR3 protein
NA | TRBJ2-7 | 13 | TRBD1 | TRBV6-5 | TGTGCCAGCACGGCACAGGGGCCCTACGAGCAGTACTTC | CASTAQGPYEQYF
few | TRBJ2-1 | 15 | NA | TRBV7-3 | TGTGCCAGCAGCTTAGTAGCGGTCTCCTACAATGAGCAGTTCTTC | CASSLVAVSYNEQFF
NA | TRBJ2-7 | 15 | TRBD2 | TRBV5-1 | TGCGCCAGCAGCTTGGGAGCGGGAGGCCCCTACGAGCAGTACTTC | CASSLGAGGPYEQYF
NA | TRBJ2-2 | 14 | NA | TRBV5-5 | TGTGCCAGCAGCTTTTCCTCGGGAGCCGGGGAGCTGTTTTTT | CASSFSSGAGELFF
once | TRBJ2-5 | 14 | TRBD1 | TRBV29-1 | TGCAGCGCTAAGCCGGGACAGGGGACGGAGACCCAGTACTTC | CSAKPGQGTETQYF
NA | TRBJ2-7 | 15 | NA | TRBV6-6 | TGTGCCAGCAGACGCGGTGGAGGGGCTACCTCCGAGCAGTACTTC | CASRRGGGATSEQYF
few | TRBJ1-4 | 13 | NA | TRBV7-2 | TGTGCCAGCAGCTCCCGACAGGTGGGAAAACTGTTTTTT | CASSSRQVGKLFF
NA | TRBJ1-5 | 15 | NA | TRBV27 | TGTGCCAGCAGCCGTAGGGGGGGCAGCAATCAGCCCCAGCATTTT | CASSRRGGSNQPQHF
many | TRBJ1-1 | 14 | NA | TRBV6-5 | TGTGCCAGCAGGCGACCCGACAGGAACACTGAAGCTTTCTTT | CASRRPDRNTEAFF
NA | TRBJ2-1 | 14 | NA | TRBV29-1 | TGCAGCGTTGAGAACGTAGGCCCACGCGGGGAGCAGTTCTTC | CSVENVGPRGEQFF
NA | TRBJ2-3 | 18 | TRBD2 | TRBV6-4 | TGTGCCAGCACTGGGGGGACTAGCGGGAGGCCGGGGACAGATACGCAGTATTTT | CASTGGTSGRPGTDTQYF
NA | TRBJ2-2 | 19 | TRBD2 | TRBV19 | TGTGCCAGTAGGGTGTCTATAGTCCCACTAGCGGGAGACACCGGGGAGCTGTTTTTT | CASRVSIVPLAGDTGELFF
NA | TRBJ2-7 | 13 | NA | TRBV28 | TGTGCCAGCAGTTTACCCGATGGAGGCGAGCAGTACTTC | CASSLPDGGEQYF
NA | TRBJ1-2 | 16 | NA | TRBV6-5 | TGTGCCAGCAGTTACTCGATCACCCCGTCTCGGGGTGGCTACCCCTTC | CASSYSITPSRGGYPF
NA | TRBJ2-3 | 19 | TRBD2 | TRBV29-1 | TGCAGCGTTGACGCCCGAGGGACTAGCGGGCATTATAACACAGATACGCAGTATTTT | CSVDARGTSGHYNTDTQYF
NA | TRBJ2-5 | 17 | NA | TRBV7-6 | TGTGCCAGCAGCCCTCATTTTACAATAGGAGGAGGAGAGACCCAGTACTTC | CASSPHFTIGGGETQYF
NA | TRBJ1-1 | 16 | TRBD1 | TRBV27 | TGTGCCAGCAGTGGCATAACCGGGACAGCGAACACTGAAGCTTTCTTT | CASSGITGTANTEAFF
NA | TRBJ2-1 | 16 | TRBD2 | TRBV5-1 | TGCGCCAGCAGCTTGGCCATGGGAGGGTCCTACAATGAGCAGTTCTTC | CASSLAMGGSYNEQFF
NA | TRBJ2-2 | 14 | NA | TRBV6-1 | TGTGCCAGCAGGGAATACATGAACACCGGGGAGCTGTTTTTT | CASREYMNTGELFF
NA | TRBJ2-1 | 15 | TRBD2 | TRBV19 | TGTGCCAGTAATAGAGGTAGCGGGAGGGGCAATGAGCAGTTCTTC | CASNRGSGRGNEQFF
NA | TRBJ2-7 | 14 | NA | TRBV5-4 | TGTGCCAGCAGCTTGGCCGCGGTTTCCCACGAGCAGTACTTC | CASSLAAVSHEQYF
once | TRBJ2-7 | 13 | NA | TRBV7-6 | TGTGCCAGCAGCTTAGAGACCCGGGAGCGGCAGTACTTC | CASSLETRERQYF
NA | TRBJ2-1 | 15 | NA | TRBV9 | TGTGCCAGCAGCGTCACGGGAGACACCTACAATGAGCAGTTCTTC | CASSVTGDTYNEQFF
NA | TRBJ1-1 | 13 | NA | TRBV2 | TGTGCCAGCAGTGAATCTGGGGCCACTGAAGCTTTCTTT | CASSESGATEAFF
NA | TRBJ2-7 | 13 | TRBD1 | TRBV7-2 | TGTGCCAGCAGCGAAGACAGGGACCACGAGCAGTACTTC | CASSEDRDHEQYF
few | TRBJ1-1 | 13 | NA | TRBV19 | TGTGCCAGTAGTGTTCAGGGTACAATTGAAGCTTTCTTT | CASSVQGTIEAFF
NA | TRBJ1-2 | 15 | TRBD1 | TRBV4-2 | TGTGCCAGCAGCCCTGAGGCAGGGGGCGGCTATGGCTACACCTTC | CASSPEAGGGYGYTF
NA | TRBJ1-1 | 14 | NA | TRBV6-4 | TGTGCCAGCAGCCCCACGGGGGGTTTGACTGAAGCTTTCTTT | CASSPTGGLTEAFF
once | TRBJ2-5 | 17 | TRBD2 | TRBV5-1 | TGCGCCAGCAGCCCCGGGTTGCCGGCTAGCGGGGGTCAGACCCAGTACTTC | CASSPGLPASGGQTQYF
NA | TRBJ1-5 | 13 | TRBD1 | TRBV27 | TGTGCCAGCAGTCCAGGGGGGAGTCAGCCCCAGCATTTT | CASSPGGSQPQHF
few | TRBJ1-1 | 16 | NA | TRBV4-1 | TGCGCCAGCAGCCAAGAAAGGGTCGCGGGGAACACTGAAGCTTTCTTT | CASSQERVAGNTEAFF
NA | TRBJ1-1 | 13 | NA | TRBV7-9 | TGTGCCAGCAGCTTAGTGGGCCAGCGGGGGGCTTTCTTT | CASSLVGQRGAFF
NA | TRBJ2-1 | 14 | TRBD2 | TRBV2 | TGTGCCAGCAGTGACCAGCGGGGTGGGCATGAGCAGTTCTTC | CASSDQRGGHEQFF
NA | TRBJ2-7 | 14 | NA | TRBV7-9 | TGTGCCAGCAGCTTAGCGTCCAGCTCCTACGAGCAGTACTTC | CASSLASSSYEQYF
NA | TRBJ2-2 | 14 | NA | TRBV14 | TGTGCCAGCAGCCCCCACAGGAACACCGGGGAGCTGTTTTTT | CASSPHRNTGELFF
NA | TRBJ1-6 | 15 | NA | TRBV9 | TGTGCCAGCAGCGTAGGGCCAGGCAATAATTCACCCCTCCACTTT | CASSVGPGNNSPLHF
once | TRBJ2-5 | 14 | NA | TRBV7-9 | TGTGCCAGCAGCCATTCTTGGGGAGAGGAGACCCAGTACTTC | CASSHSWGEETQYF
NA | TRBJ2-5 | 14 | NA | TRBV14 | TGTGCCAGCAGCTGGGGCTTTAACCAAGAGACCCAGTACTTC | CASSWGFNQETQYF
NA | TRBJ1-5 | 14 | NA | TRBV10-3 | TGTGCCATCAGTGCGCAGGGGTTGAACCAGCCCCAGCATTTT | CAISAQGLNQPQHF
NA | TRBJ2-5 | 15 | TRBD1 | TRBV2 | TGTGCCAGCAGTGAAGGACAGGGGGCAAGGAAGACCCAGTACTTC | CASSEGQGARKTQYF
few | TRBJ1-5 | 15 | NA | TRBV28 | TGTGCCAGCAGTTTGGAGGCAGGGGAGGGTCAGCCCCAGCATTTT | CASSLEAGEGQPQHF
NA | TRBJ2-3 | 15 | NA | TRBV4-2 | TGTGCCAGCAGACAAATGGAGGGTTTCACAGATACGCAGTATTTT | CASRQMEGFTDTQYF
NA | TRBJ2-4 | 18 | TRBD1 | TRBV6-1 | TGTGCCAGCAGTGATCCCCGACAGGGAGCGGTAGCCAAAAACATTCAGTACTTC | CASSDPRQGAVAKNIQYF
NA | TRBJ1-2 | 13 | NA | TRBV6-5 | TGTGCCAGCAAAGCGCATAATAACTATGGCTACACCTTC | CASKAHNNYGYTF
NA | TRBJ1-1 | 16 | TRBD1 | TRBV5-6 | TGTGCCAGCAGCTTAAAGGGACAGGGGTATTACACTGAAGCTTTCTTT | CASSLKGQGYYTEAFF
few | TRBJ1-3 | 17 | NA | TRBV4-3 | TGCGCCAGCAGCCAAGTGTTTGCAGGGTCCTCTGGAAACACCATATATTTT | CASSQVFAGSSGNTIYF
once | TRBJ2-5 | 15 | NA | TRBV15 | TGTGCCACCAGCAGAGATGTCCGGGAGCGCGAGACCCAGTACTTC | CATSRDVRERETQYF
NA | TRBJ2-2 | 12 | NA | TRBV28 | TGTGCCAGCAGTTTAGGGCCCGGGGAGCTGTTTTTT | CASSLGPGELFF
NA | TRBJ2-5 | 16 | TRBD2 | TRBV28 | TGTGCCACCTGCTCGGGGGGGTGGCGGACGGGAGAGACCCAGTACTTC | CATCSGGWRTGETQYF
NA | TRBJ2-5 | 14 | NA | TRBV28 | TGTGCCAGCAGTTTCCGACGGCGTACGGGGACCCAGTACTTC | CASSFRRRTGTQYF
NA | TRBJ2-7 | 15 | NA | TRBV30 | TGTGCCTGGAGTGCCCTACAGGGTTCCCTCTACGAGCAGTACTTC | CAWSALQGSLYEQYF
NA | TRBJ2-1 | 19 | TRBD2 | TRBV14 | TGTGCCAGCAGCCGACTAGCGACCAAATCCCTCAGATCGGTCAATGAGCAGTTCTTC | CASSRLATKSLRSVNEQFF
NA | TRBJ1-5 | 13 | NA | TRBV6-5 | TGTGCCAGCAGTTACTCCCTAAATCAGCCCCAGCATTTT | CASSYSLNQPQHF
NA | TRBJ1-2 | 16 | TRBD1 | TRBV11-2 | TGTGCCAGCAGTCCTACGAGCCAGGGGGGAGTGAGTGGCTACACCTTC | CASSPTSQGGVSGYTF